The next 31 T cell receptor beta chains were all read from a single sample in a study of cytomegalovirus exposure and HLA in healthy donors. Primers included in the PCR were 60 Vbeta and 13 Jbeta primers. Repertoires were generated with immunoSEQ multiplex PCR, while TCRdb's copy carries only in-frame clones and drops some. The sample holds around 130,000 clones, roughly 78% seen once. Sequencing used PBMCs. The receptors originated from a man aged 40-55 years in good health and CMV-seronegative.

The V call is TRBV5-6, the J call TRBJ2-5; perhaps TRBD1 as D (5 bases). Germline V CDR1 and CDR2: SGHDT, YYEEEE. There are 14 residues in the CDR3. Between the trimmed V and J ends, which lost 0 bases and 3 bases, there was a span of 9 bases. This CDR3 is CASSLVATEETQYF. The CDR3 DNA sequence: TGTGCCAGCAGCTTGGTGGCGACAGAAGAGACCCAGTACTTC.

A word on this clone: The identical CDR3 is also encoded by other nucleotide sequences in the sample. CDR3 nucleotides: TGCAGCGTTGAAGTAGGGCAGGGGTCCTGGTATCAAGAGACCCAGTACTTC. It yields the protein CSVEVGQGSWYQETQYF. J is TRBJ2-5 and V is TRBV29-1; a possible D gene is TRBD1 (6 bases). The CDR3 loop spans 17 amino acids. With 1 base removed from V and 2 bases from J, the gap between germline ends came to 20 bases. Germline V lookup: CDR1 SQVTM, CDR2 ANQGSEA.

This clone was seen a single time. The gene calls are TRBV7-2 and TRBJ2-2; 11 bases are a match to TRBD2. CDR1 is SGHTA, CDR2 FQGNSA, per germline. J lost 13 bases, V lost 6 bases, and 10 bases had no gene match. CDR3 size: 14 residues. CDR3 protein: CASRKLAGADGLFF. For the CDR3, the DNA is TGTGCCAGCAGGAAACTAGCGGGGGCCGACGGGCTGTTTTTT.

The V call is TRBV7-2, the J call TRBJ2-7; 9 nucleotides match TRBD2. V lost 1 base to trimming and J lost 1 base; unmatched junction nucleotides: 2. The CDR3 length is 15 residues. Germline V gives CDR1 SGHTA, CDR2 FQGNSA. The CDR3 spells CASSLDSGRSYEQYF. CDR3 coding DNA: TGTGCCAGCAGCTTAGATAGCGGGAGATCCTACGAGCAGTACTTC.

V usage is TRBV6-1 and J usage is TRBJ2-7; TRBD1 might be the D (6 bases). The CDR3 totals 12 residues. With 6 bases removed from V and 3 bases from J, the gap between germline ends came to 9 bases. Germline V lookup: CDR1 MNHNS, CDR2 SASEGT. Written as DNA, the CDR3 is TGTGCCAGCAGCGTACAGGGCTACGAGCAGTACTTC. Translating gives CASSVQGYEQYF.

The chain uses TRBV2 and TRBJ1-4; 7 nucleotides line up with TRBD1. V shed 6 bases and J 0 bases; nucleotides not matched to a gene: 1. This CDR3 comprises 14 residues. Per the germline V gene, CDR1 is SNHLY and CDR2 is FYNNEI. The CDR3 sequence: CASRGTATNEKLFF. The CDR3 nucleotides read TGTGCCAGCAGGGGGACAGCAACTAATGAAAAACTGTTTTTT.

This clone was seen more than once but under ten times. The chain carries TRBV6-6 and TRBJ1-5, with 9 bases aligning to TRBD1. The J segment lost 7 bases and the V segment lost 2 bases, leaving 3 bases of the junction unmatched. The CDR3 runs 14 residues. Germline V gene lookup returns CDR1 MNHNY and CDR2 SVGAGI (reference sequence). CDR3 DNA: TGTGCCAGCAGTTACGGGACAGGGAAGCAGCCCCAGCATTTT. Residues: CASSYGTGKQPQHF.

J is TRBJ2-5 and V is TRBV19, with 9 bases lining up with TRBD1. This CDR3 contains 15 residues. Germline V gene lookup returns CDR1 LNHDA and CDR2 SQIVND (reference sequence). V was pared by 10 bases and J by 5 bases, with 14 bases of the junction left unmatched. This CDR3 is CATSSRDRVRETQYF. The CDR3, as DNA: TGTGCCACCTCAAGCAGGGACAGGGTACGGGAGACCCAGTACTTC.

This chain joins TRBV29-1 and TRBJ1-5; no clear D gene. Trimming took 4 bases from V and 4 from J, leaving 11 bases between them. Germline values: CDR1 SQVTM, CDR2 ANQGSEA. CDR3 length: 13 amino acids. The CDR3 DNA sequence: TGCAGCGTTGGAGGAGGGCTTAATCAGCCCCAGCATTTT. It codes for CSVGGGLNQPQHF.

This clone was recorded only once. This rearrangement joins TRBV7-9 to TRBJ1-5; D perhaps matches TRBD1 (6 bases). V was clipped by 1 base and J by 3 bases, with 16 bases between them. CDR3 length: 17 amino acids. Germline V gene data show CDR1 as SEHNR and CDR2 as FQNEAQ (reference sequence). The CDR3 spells CASSLVVWGPLNQPQHF. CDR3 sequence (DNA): TGTGCCAGCAGCTTAGTAGTGTGGGGGCCCCTCAATCAGCCCCAGCATTTT.

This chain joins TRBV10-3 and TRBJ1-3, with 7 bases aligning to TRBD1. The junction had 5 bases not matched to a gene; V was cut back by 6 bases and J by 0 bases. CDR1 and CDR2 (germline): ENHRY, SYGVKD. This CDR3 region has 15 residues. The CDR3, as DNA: TGTGCCATCAGCCGACAGGGAAACTCTGGAAACACCATATATTTT. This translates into CAISRQGNSGNTIYF.

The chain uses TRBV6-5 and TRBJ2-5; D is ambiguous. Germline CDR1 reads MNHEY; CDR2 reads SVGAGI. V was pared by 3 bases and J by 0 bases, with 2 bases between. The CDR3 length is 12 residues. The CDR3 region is CASSYNQETQYF. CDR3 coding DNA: TGTGCCAGCAGTTATAACCAAGAGACCCAGTACTTC.

This chain's CDR3 is CASSLGTPGAYGYTF. CDR3 coding DNA: TGTGCCAGCAGTTTAGGGACACCAGGGGCCTATGGCTACACCTTC. The chain has TRBV28 and TRBJ1-2, with a tentative D call TRBD1 (6 bases). This CDR3 has 15 amino acids. Germline V gene sequence: CDR1 MDHEN, CDR2 SYDVKM. Trimming cost V 2 bases and J 4 bases, with 14 bases left between them.

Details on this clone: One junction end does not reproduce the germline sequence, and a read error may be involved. This CDR3 reads CATRGTAQNIQYF. CDR3 DNA sequence: TGTGCCACTCGAGGGACAGCCCAAAACATTCAGTACTTC. The chain combines TRBV27 with TRBJ2-4, with 7 bases matching TRBD1. CDR1 MNHEY and CDR2 SMNVEV come from the germline V gene (reference sequence). The CDR3 extends over 13 amino acids.

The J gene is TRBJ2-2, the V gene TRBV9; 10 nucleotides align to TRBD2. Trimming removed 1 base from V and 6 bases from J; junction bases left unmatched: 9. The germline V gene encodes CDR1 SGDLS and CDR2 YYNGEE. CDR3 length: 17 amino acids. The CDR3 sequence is CASSVLAGAPGSGELFF. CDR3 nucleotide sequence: TGTGCCAGCAGCGTACTAGCGGGGGCCCCTGGGTCCGGGGAGCTGTTTTTT.

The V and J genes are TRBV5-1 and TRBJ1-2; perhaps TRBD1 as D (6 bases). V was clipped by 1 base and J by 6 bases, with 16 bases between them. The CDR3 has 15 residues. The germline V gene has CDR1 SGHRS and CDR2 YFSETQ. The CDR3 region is CASSLFGGSPDGYTF. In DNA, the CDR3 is TGCGCCAGCAGCTTGTTTGGGGGCTCCCCTGATGGCTACACCTTC.

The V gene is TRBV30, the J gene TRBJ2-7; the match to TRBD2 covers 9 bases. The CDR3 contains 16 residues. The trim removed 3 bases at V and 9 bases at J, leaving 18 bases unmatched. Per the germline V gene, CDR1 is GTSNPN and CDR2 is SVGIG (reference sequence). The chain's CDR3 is CAWRGSGSGGRFLQYF. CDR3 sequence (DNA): TGTGCCTGGAGGGGTAGCGGGAGTGGCGGGAGATTCCTGCAGTACTTC.

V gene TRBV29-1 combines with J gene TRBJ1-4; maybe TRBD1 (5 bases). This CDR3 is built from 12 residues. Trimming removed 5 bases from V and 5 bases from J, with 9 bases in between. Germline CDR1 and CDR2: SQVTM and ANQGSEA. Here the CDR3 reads CSVSGGNEKLFF. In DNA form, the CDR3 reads TGCAGCGTTTCCGGGGGGAATGAAAAACTGTTTTTT.

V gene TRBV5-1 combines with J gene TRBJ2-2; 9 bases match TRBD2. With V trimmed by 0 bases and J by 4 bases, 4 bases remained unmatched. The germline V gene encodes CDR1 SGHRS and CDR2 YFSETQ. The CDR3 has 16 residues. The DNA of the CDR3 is TGCGCCAGCAGCTTGGGAGCGGGGGGATCCACCGGGGAGCTGTTTTTT. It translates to CASSLGAGGSTGELFF. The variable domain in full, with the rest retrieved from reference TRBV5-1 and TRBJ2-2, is KAGVTQTPRYLIKTRGQQVTLSCSPISGHRSVSWYQQTPGQGLQFLFEYFSETQRNKGNFPGRFSGRQFSNSRSEMNVSTLELGDSALYLCASSLGAGGSTGELFFGEGSRLTVL.

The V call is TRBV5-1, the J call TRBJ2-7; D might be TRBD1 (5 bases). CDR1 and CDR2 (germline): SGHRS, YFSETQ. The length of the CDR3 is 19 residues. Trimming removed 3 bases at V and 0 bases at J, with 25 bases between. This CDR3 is CASSSRGPRSSFPSYEQYF. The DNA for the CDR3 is TGCGCCAGCAGCTCAAGGGGCCCCAGGTCCTCCTTCCCCTCCTACGAGCAGTACTTC.

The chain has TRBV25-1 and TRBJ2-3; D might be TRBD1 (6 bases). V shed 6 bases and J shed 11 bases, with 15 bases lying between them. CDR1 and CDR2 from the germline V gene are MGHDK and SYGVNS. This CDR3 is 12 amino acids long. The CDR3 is CASSDTGPRQYF. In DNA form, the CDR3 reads TGTGCCAGCAGCGACACAGGGCCCCGGCAGTATTTT.

The CDR3 reads CASKQNTEAFF. The CDR3 nucleotides are TGTGCCAGCAAGCAGAACACTGAAGCTTTCTTT. This chain uses TRBV7-9 with TRBJ1-1; D not certain. The ends were cut back, 7 bases at V and 1 base at J, with 4 bases in the middle. CDR1 SEHNR and CDR2 FQNEAQ come from the germline V gene (reference sequence). The length of the CDR3 is 11 residues.

Written as DNA, the CDR3 is TGTGCCAGCAGCAACACTCCCCGGGACAGGGGGCGCCGAATGAACACTGAAGCTTTCTTT. This codes for CASSNTPRDRGRRMNTEAFF. The V gene is TRBV5-4, the J gene TRBJ1-1; 12 bases are shared with TRBD1. The germline V gene encodes CDR1 SGHNT and CDR2 YYREEE (reference sequence). The CDR3 consists of 20 residues. V trimming: 4 bases; J trimming: 0 bases; junction bases outside the gene matches: 16.

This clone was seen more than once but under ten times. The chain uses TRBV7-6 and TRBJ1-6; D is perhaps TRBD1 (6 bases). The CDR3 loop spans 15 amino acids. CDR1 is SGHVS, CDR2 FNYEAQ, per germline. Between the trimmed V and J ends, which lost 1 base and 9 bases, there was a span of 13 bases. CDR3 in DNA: TGTGCCAGCAGCTTAGGAGGGGGAATTGGTTCACCCCTCCACTTT. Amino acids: CASSLGGGIGSPLHF.

CDR3 coding DNA: TGTGCCAGCAAGACGACAGGGGGCGGTTACAATGAGCAGTTCTTC. Its protein product is CASKTTGGGYNEQFF. The V and J genes are TRBV6-5 and TRBJ2-1, with 10 bases that match TRBD1. Germline CDR1 MNHEY, CDR2 SVGAGI. The CDR3 is made up of 15 amino acids. With V trimmed by 7 bases and J by 4 bases, 7 bases remained unmatched.

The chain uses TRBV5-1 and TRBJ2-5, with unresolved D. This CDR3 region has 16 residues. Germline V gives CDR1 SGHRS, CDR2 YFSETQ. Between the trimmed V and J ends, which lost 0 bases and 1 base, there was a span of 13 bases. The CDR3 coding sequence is TGCGCCAGCAGCTTGGGACTCCACACCCCCCAAGAGACCCAGTACTTC. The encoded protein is CASSLGLHTPQETQYF. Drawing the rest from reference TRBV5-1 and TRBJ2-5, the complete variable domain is KAGVTQTPRYLIKTRGQQVTLSCSPISGHRSVSWYQQTPGQGLQFLFEYFSETQRNKGNFPGRFSGRQFSNSRSEMNVSTLELGDSALYLCASSLGLHTPQETQYFGPGTRLLVL.

Here the CDR3 reads CASRAGDRVHEQYF. The CDR3 bases are TGTGCCAGCAGAGCCGGGGACAGGGTGCACGAGCAGTACTTC. The gene calls are TRBV2 and TRBJ2-7; 9 bases are a match to TRBD1. This CDR3 spans 14 amino acids. Germline V gene lookup returns CDR1 SNHLY and CDR2 FYNNEI. With 6 bases clipped from V and 5 bases from J, the junction kept 8 bases outside the gene matches.

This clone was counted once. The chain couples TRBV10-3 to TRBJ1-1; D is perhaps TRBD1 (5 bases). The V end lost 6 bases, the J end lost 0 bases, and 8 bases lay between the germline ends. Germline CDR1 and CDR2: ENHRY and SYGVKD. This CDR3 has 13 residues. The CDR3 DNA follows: TGTGCCATCAGCGGGGGGATGAACACTGAAGCTTTCTTT. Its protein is CAISGGMNTEAFF.

The CDR3 spells CASSLADRPTSYEQYF. CDR3 DNA: TGCGCCAGCAGCTTGGCAGACCGCCCCACTAGCTACGAGCAGTACTTC. J is TRBJ2-7 and V is TRBV5-1; a possible D gene is TRBD2 (5 bases). The CDR3 sequence is 16 residues long. V was pared by 0 bases and J by 3 bases, with 16 bases between. Germline V CDR1 and CDR2: SGHRS, YFSETQ.

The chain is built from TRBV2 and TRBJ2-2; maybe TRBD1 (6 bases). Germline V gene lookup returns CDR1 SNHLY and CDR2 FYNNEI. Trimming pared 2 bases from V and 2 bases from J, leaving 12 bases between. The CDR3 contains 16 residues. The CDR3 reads CASSEQGTDNTGELFF. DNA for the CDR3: TGTGCCAGCAGTGAACAGGGGACGGATAACACCGGGGAGCTGTTTTTT.

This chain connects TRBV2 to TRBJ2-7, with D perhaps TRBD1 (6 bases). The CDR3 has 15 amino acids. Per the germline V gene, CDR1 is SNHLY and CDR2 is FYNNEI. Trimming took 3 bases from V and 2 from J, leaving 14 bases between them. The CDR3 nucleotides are TGTGCCAGCAGTGAGGCGCAGGGGATCGCCTACGAGCAGTACTTC. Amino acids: CASSEAQGIAYEQYF.